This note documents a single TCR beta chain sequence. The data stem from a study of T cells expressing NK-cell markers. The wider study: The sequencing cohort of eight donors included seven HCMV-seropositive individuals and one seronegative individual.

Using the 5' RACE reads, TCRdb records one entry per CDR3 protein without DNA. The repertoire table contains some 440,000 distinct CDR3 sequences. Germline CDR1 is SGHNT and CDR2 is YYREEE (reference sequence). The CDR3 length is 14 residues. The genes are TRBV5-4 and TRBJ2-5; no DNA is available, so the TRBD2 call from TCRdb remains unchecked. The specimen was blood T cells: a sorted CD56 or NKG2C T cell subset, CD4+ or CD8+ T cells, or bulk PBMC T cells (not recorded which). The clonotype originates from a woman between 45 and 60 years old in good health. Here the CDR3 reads CASSLAASGETQYF.